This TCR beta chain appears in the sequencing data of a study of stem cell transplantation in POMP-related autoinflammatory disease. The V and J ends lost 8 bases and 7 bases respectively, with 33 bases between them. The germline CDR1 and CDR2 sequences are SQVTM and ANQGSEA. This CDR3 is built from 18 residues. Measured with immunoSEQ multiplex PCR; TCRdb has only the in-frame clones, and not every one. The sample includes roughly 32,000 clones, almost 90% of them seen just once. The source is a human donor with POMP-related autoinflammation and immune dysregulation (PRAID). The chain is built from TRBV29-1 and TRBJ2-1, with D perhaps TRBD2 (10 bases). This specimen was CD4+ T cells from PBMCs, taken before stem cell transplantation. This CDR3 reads CSFAAGTGSLAGDNEQFF. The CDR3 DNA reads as TGCAGCTTCGCCGCCGGGACAGGGAGTCTAGCGGGGGATAATGAGCAGTTCTTC.